This T cell receptor (beta chain) is drawn from a study of shared T cell receptors in the human thymus. Trimming took off 5 bases at V and 5 bases at J, with 12 bases between the two ends. Germline V gene data show CDR1 as GTSNPN and CDR2 as SVGIG (reference sequence). The length of the CDR3 is 12 residues. The assay was immunoSEQ multiplex PCR, and TCRdb's table has in-frame clones only and misses some. The sample yields 700,000 to 750,000 clones, 80% to 90% seen once. The same data also contributed to another study, on human thymus T cells. That source reports: Resected material from corrective heart surgery provided the thymus tissue analysed. A high degree of thymic repertoire overlap among unrelated individuals was reported in related research.

This sequence originates from a girl under three years old with a congenital heart defect. Specimen: thymocytes. This sequence joins TRBV30 and TRBJ1-1; D uncertain. The DNA of the CDR3 is TGTGCCTGGGGTTCGGTCGGGACTGAAGCTTTCTTT. Amino acids: CAWGSVGTEAFF.